This T cell receptor beta chain comes out of a study of identical twins. Study-wide findings and caveats: Low generation probability was overrepresented in out-of-frame alpha sequences shared by twins. The study found weaker excess twin sharing in beta out-of-frame sequences.

V was shortened by 7 bases and J by 0 bases, with 16 bases between the two germline ends. The CDR3 has 15 amino acids. TCRdb independently ran MiXCR on the 5' RACE reads; one entry per CDR3 protein. Of 400,000 to 650,000 distinct CDR3 sequences listed, roughly 21% were seen once; the top ten hold about 0.99%. This clonotype appeared many times. Its antigen is currently unknown. The same sample was also studied in work on T cells expressing NK-cell markers. That report notes: Seven HCMV-seropositive donors and one seronegative donor made up the eight sequenced donors. In a handful of donors, dominant CD3+CD56+NKG2C+ clones formed about 1.0-7.5% of CD8+ cells.

The sequenced sample consisted of CD4+ T cells sorted from blood. This sequence originates from a woman in her late teens or twenties in good health. The genes are TRBV12-3 or TRBV12-4 and TRBJ2-7; D call uncertain. CDR3: CASTPGRSISYEQYF. The CDR3 DNA reads TGTGCCAGCACCCCAGGCCGTAGCATCTCCTACGAGCAGTACTTC.